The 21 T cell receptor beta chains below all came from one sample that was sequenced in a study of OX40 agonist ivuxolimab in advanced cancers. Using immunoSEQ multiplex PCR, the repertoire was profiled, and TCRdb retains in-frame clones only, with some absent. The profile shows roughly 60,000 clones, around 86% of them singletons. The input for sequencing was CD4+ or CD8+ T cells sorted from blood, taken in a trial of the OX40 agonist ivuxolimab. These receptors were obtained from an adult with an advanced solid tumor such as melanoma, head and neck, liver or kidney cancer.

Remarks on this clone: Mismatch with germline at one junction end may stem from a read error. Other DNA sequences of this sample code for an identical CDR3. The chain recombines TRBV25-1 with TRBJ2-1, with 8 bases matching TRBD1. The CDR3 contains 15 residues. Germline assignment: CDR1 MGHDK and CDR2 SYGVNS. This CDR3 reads CASSGHNRGRNEQFF. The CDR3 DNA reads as TGTGCCAGCAGTGGCCATAACAGGGGGAGGAATGAACAGTTCTTC.

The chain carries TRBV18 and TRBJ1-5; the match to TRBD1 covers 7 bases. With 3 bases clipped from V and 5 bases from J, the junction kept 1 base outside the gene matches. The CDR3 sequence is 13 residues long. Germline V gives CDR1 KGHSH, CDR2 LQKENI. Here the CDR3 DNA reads TGTGCCAGCTCACCTCAGGGGGATCAGCCCCAGCATTTT. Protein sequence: CASSPQGDQPQHF. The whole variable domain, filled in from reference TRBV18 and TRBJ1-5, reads NAGVMQNPRHLVRRRGQEARLRCSPMKGHSHVYWYRQLPEEGLKFMVYLQKENIIDESGMPKERFSAEFPKEGPSILRIQQVVRGDSAAYFCASSPQGDQPQHFGDGTRLSIL.

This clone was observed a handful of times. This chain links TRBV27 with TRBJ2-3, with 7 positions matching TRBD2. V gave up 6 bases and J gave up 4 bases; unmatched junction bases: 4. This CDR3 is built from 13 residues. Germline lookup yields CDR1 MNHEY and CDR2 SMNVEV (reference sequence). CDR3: CASRGLDSDTQYF. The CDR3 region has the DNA TGTGCCAGCAGAGGACTAGACTCAGATACGCAGTATTTT.

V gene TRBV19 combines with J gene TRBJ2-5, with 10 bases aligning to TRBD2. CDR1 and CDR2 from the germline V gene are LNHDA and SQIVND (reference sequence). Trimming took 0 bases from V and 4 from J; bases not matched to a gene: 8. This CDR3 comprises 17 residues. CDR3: CASSIDRSGGALETQYF. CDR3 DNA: TGTGCCAGTAGTATAGATCGGAGCGGGGGGGCATTAGAGACCCAGTACTTC.

CDR3 loop: CAWTPTGPNQPQHF. For the CDR3, the DNA is TGTGCCTGGACCCCGACAGGTCCTAATCAGCCCCAGCATTTT. V gene TRBV30 combines with J gene TRBJ1-5; TRBD1 is a possible D gene (6 bases). V gave up 4 bases and J gave up 4 bases, with 14 bases separating them. The CDR3 has 14 residues. Germline CDR1 and CDR2: GTSNPN and SVGIG (reference sequence).

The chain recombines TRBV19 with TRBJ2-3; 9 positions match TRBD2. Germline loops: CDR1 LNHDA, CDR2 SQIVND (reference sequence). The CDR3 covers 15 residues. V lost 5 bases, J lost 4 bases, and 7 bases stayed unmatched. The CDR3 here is CASSGGGGAADTQYF. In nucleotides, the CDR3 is TGTGCCAGTAGTGGGGGCGGGGGGGCCGCAGATACGCAGTATTTT. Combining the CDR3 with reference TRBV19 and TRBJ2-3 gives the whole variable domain DGGITQSPKYLFRKEGQNVTLSCEQNLNHDAMYWYRQDPGQGLRLIYYSQIVNDFQKGDIAEGYSVSREKKESFPLTVTSAQKNPTAFYLCASSGGGGAADTQYFGPGTRLTVL.

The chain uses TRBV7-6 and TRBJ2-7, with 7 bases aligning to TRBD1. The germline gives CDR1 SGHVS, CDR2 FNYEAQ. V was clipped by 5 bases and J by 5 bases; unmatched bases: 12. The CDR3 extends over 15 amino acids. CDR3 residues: CASSPSRTTGNEQYF. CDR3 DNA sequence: TGTGCCAGCAGCCCCAGTAGGACGACAGGGAACGAGCAGTACTTC.

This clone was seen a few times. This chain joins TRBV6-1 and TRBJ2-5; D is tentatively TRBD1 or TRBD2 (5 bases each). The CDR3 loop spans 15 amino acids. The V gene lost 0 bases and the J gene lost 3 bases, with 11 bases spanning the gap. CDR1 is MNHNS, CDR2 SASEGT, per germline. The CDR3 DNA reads TGTGCCAGCAGTGAAGCGCGAGAGGGGAAAGAGACCCAGTACTTC. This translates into CASSEAREGKETQYF.

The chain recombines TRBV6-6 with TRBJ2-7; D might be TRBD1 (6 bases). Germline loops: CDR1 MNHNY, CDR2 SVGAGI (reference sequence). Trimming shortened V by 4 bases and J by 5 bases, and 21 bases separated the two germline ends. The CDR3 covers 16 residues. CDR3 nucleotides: TGTGCCAGCAGTTTACAGGGTCCCGGGAATTCTAACGAGCAGTACTTC. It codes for CASSLQGPGNSNEQYF.

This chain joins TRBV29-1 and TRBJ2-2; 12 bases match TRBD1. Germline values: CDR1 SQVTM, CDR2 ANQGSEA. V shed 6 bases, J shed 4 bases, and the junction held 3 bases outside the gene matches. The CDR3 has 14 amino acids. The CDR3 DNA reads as TGCAGCGTGGGGACAGGGGGCCTCACCGGGGAGCTGTTTTTT. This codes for CSVGTGGLTGELFF.

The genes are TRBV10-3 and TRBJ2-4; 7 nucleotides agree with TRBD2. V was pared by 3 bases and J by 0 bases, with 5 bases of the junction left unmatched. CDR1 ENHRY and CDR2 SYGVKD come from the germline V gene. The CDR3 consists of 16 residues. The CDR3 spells CAISDPAGLAKNIQYF. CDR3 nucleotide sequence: TGTGCCATCAGTGACCCAGCGGGGCTAGCCAAAAACATTCAGTACTTC.

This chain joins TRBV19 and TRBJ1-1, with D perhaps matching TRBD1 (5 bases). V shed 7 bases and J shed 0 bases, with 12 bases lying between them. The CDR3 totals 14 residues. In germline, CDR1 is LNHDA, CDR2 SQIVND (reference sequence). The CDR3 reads CASTRQIMNTEAFF. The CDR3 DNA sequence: TGTGCCAGTACCAGACAGATCATGAACACTGAAGCTTTCTTT.

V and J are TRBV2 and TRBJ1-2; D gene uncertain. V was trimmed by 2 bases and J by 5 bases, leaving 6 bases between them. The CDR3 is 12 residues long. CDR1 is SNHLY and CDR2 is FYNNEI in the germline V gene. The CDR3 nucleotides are TGTGCCAGCAGTGAAAGGCGGTATGGCTACACCTTC. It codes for CASSERRYGYTF.

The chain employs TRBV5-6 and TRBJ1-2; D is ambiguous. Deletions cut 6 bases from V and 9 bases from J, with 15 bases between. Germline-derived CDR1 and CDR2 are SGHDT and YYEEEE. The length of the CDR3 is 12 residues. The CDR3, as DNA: TGTGCCAGCATGCGCCTGTTAAACCGCTACACCTTC. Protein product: CASMRLLNRYTF.

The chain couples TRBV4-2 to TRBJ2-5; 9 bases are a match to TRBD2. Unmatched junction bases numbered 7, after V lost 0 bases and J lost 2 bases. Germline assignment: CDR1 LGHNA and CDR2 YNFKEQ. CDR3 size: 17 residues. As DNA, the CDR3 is TGTGCCAGCAGCCAAGATATGGCTAGCGGGATTCAAGAGACCCAGTACTTC. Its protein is CASSQDMASGIQETQYF.

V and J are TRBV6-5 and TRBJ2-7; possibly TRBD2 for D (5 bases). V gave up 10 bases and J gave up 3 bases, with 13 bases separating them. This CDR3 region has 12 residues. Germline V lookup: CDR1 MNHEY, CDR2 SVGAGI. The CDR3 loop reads CANSKEGYEQYF. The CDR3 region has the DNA TGTGCCAACAGCAAAGAGGGCTACGAGCAGTACTTC.

DNA of the CDR3: TGCGCCAGCAGCCAAGATGCCTCGACAGGGGGCTGGGGTCAGCCCCAGCATTTT. Its protein product is CASSQDASTGGWGQPQHF. The rearrangement uses TRBV4-1 and TRBJ1-5; 10 bases map to TRBD1. Germline values: CDR1 MGHRA, CDR2 YSYEKL. The CDR3 is made up of 18 amino acids. With 0 bases clipped from V and 6 bases from J, the junction kept 11 bases outside the gene matches.

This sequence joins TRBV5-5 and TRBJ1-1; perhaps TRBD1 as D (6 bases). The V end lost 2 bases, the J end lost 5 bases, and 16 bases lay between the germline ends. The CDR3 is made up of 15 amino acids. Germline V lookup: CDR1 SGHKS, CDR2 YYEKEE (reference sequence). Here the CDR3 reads CASSLRGLTWTEAFF. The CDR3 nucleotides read TGTGCCAGCAGCTTAAGGGGGTTAACGTGGACTGAAGCTTTCTTT.

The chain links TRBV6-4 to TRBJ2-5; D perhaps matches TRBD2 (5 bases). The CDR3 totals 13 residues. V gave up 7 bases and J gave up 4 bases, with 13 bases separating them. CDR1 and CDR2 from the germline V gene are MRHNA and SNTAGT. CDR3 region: CASKRTWGETQYF. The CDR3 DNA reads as TGTGCCAGCAAGAGGACTTGGGGAGAGACCCAGTACTTC.

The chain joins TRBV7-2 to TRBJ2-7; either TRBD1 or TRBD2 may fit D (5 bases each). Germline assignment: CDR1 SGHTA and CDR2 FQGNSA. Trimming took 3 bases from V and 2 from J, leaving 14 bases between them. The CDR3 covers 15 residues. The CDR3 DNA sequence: TGTGCCAGCAGCTTGACCGGGACCAAGCCCTACGAGCAGTACTTC. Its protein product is CASSLTGTKPYEQYF.

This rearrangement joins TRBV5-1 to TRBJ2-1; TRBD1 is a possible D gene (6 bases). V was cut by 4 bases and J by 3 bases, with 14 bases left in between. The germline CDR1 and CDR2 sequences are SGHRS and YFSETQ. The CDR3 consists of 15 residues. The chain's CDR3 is CASSLPGTNYNEQFF. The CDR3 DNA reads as TGCGCCAGCAGCCTTCCAGGGACAAACTACAATGAGCAGTTCTTC. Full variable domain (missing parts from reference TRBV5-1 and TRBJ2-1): KAGVTQTPRYLIKTRGQQVTLSCSPISGHRSVSWYQQTPGQGLQFLFEYFSETQRNKGNFPGRFSGRQFSNSRSEMNVSTLELGDSALYLCASSLPGTNYNEQFFGPGTRLTVL.